A selection of T cell receptor beta chains follows, all from one sample in a study of shared clonotypes between healthy human individuals. The assay was immunoSEQ multiplex PCR, and TCRdb's table has in-frame clones only and misses some. Of about 980,000 clones detected, approximately 76% appear once; the ten largest clones hold about 1.5%. The sequencing input was memory CD4+ T cells sorted from blood. These receptors originate from a man in his late teens or twenties in good health. CDR3s include the opening cysteine and the closing phenylalanine or tryptophan. D genes are given only for firm matches. For some rows the clone size is stated as once, few or many, or as a class when expanded; others skip it.

abundance: many
j_gene: TRBJ2-7
d_gene: TRBD1
v_gene: TRBV5-4
CDR3nt: TGTGCCAGCAGCTGGGACAGTGGGGCCTACGAGCAGTACTTC
CDR3aa: CASSWDSGAYEQYF

abundance: .
j_gene: TRBJ2-3
d_gene: TRBD2
v_gene: TRBV11-2
CDR3nt: TGTGCCAGCAGCGACCCGGCTAGCGGGAGGAGTAGGAGCACAGATACGCAGTATTTT
CDR3aa: CASSDPASGRSRSTDTQYF

abundance: .
j_gene: TRBJ1-2
d_gene: .
v_gene: TRBV27
CDR3nt: TGTGCCAGCAGTCTACGCGGCGGGGGAACCTATGGCTACACCTTC
CDR3aa: CASSLRGGGTYGYTF

abundance: once
j_gene: TRBJ2-1
d_gene: TRBD2
v_gene: TRBV5-4
CDR3nt: TGTGCCAGCAGCACACCATCTAGCGGGAGTCCCCTCAATGAGCAGTTCTTC
CDR3aa: CASSTPSSGSPLNEQFF

abundance: .
j_gene: TRBJ1-4
d_gene: .
v_gene: TRBV29-1
CDR3nt: TGCAGCGTTGAGGAGGGAAGCATGATCCCAACTAATGAAAAACTGTTTTTT
CDR3aa: CSVEEGSMIPTNEKLFF

abundance: .
j_gene: TRBJ2-7
d_gene: .
v_gene: TRBV5-1
CDR3nt: TGCGCCAGCAGTCCACAGGGCGCCGGGTTTACGGGAGAGCAGTACTTC
CDR3aa: CASSPQGAGFTGEQYF

abundance: .
j_gene: TRBJ1-3
d_gene: TRBD1
v_gene: TRBV5-4
CDR3nt: TGTGCCAGCAGCTTGAACAGGGGAGAGGGAAACACCATATATTTT
CDR3aa: CASSLNRGEGNTIYF

abundance: .
j_gene: TRBJ2-3
d_gene: TRBD1
v_gene: TRBV5-4
CDR3nt: TGTGCCAGCAGCTTGGGGGGGACAGGCACAGATACGCAGTATTTT
CDR3aa: CASSLGGTGTDTQYF

abundance: .
j_gene: TRBJ1-4
d_gene: TRBD1
v_gene: TRBV10-3
CDR3nt: TGTGCCATCAGTCCGGGACAGAAAAATGAAAAACTGTTTTTT
CDR3aa: CAISPGQKNEKLFF

abundance: .
j_gene: TRBJ2-5
d_gene: .
v_gene: TRBV9
CDR3nt: TGTGCCAGCAGCGTAGGGGCGGCCCGAGAGACCCAGTACTTC
CDR3aa: CASSVGAARETQYF

abundance: .
j_gene: TRBJ2-6
d_gene: .
v_gene: TRBV7-2
CDR3nt: TGTGCCAGCAGCTGGAGCTCTGGGGCCAACGTCCTGACTTTC
CDR3aa: CASSWSSGANVLTF

abundance: .
j_gene: TRBJ2-7
d_gene: .
v_gene: TRBV5-4
CDR3nt: TGTGCCAGCAGCTTGGAGGGGGACACCTACGAGCAGTACTTC
CDR3aa: CASSLEGDTYEQYF

abundance: .
j_gene: TRBJ1-2
d_gene: TRBD1
v_gene: TRBV19
CDR3nt: TGTGCCAGTAAGACCGCCGGGACAGGAACTAACTATGGCTACACCTTC
CDR3aa: CASKTAGTGTNYGYTF

abundance: .
j_gene: TRBJ1-5
d_gene: .
v_gene: TRBV2
CDR3nt: TGTGCCAGCAGGGGTAGGGGCAATCAGCCCCAGCATTTT
CDR3aa: CASRGRGNQPQHF

abundance: .
j_gene: TRBJ1-1
d_gene: .
v_gene: TRBV6-5
CDR3nt: TGTGCCAGCAGTTACCGGGGGGCTGGTTACACTGAAGCTTTCTTT
CDR3aa: CASSYRGAGYTEAFF

abundance: .
j_gene: TRBJ2-7
d_gene: TRBD1
v_gene: TRBV7-9
CDR3nt: TGTGCCAGCAGCTTGGGGACAGGGATCGGCGAGCAGTACTTC
CDR3aa: CASSLGTGIGEQYF

abundance: .
j_gene: TRBJ2-7
d_gene: .
v_gene: TRBV5-1
CDR3nt: TGCGCCAGCAGCTTGTCTTTGAACGAGCAGTACTTC
CDR3aa: CASSLSLNEQYF

abundance: .
j_gene: TRBJ2-7
d_gene: TRBD2
v_gene: TRBV13
CDR3nt: TGTGCCAGCAGCGGCCCGCGCGGGAGTGTCTACGAGCAGTACTTC
CDR3aa: CASSGPRGSVYEQYF

abundance: .
j_gene: TRBJ2-3
d_gene: TRBD2
v_gene: TRBV4-2
CDR3nt: TGTGCCAGCAGCCAACGGCTAGCGGGGGATACGCAGTATTTT
CDR3aa: CASSQRLAGDTQYF

abundance: .
j_gene: TRBJ2-5
d_gene: .
v_gene: TRBV18
CDR3nt: TGTGCCAGCTCACCAGGGCAAGAGACCCAGTACTTC
CDR3aa: CASSPGQETQYF

abundance: .
j_gene: TRBJ2-6
d_gene: .
v_gene: TRBV7-2
CDR3nt: TGTGCCAGCAGCTCGAGGGGGGCTGGGGCCAACGTCCTGACTTTC
CDR3aa: CASSSRGAGANVLTF

abundance: few
j_gene: TRBJ2-7
d_gene: .
v_gene: TRBV4-2
CDR3nt: TGTGCCAGCAGCCAAGAATCGGGAGTGATCTCCTACGAGCAGTACTTC
CDR3aa: CASSQESGVISYEQYF

abundance: once
j_gene: TRBJ2-3
d_gene: .
v_gene: TRBV9
CDR3nt: TGTGCCAGCAGCGTAGGACTTGGCGGGACAATGCCAGATACGCAGTATTTT
CDR3aa: CASSVGLGGTMPDTQYF

abundance: .
j_gene: TRBJ2-1
d_gene: TRBD2
v_gene: TRBV5-1
CDR3nt: TGCGCCAGCAGCCGGACTAGCGGAGGGACCTACAATGAGCAGTTCTTC
CDR3aa: CASSRTSGGTYNEQFF

abundance: .
j_gene: TRBJ1-5
d_gene: .
v_gene: TRBV5-6
CDR3nt: TGTGCCAGCAGCTTGATGAAGGGCGGGGGACCCCAGCATTTT
CDR3aa: CASSLMKGGGPQHF

abundance: .
j_gene: TRBJ2-1
d_gene: .
v_gene: TRBV7-3
CDR3nt: TGTGCCAGCAGCTTAAGTGCGGCTAGCTCCTACAATGAGCAGTTCTTC
CDR3aa: CASSLSAASSYNEQFF

abundance: .
j_gene: TRBJ2-3
d_gene: .
v_gene: TRBV11-2
CDR3nt: TGTGCCAGCAGCTTAGGAGGGGCTACAGATACGCAGTATTTT
CDR3aa: CASSLGGATDTQYF

abundance: few
j_gene: TRBJ2-7
d_gene: .
v_gene: TRBV29-1
CDR3nt: TGCAGCGTTCTCTTAACAGGGAAGGGCGAGCAGTACTTC
CDR3aa: CSVLLTGKGEQYF

abundance: once
j_gene: TRBJ1-4
d_gene: TRBD1
v_gene: TRBV19
CDR3nt: TGTGCCAGTAAAAGACCTCCGACAGGGGGTGAAAAACTGTTTTTT
CDR3aa: CASKRPPTGGEKLFF

abundance: .
j_gene: TRBJ2-5
d_gene: TRBD1
v_gene: TRBV5-4
CDR3nt: TGTGCCAGCAGCCCCGAGACAGGGATTGGGGAGACCCAGTACTTC
CDR3aa: CASSPETGIGETQYF

abundance: .
j_gene: TRBJ1-4
d_gene: .
v_gene: TRBV5-5
CDR3nt: TGTGCCAGCAATATTCAGGGTGCAACTAATGAAAAACTGTTTTTT
CDR3aa: CASNIQGATNEKLFF

abundance: .
j_gene: TRBJ2-7
d_gene: .
v_gene: TRBV7-6
CDR3nt: TGTGCCAGCAGCTTAGGACCCCGGGTGGAGCAGTACTTC
CDR3aa: CASSLGPRVEQYF

abundance: .
j_gene: TRBJ2-3
d_gene: .
v_gene: TRBV5-1
CDR3nt: TGCGCCAGCAGCCCCGGACACGTCACAGATACGCAGTATTTT
CDR3aa: CASSPGHVTDTQYF

abundance: .
j_gene: TRBJ1-5
d_gene: .
v_gene: TRBV30
CDR3nt: TGTGCCTGGAGTGCCAGGGGAAATAGCAATCAGCCCCAGCATTTT
CDR3aa: CAWSARGNSNQPQHF

abundance: few
j_gene: TRBJ1-3
d_gene: .
v_gene: TRBV18
CDR3nt: TGTGCCAGCTCCCGCGCCGAGGGAAGAAACACCATATATTTT
CDR3aa: CASSRAEGRNTIYF

abundance: once
j_gene: TRBJ1-2
d_gene: TRBD1
v_gene: TRBV5-1
CDR3nt: TGCGCCAGCAGCTTGGGGGACAGAAATGGCTACACCTTC
CDR3aa: CASSLGDRNGYTF

abundance: .
j_gene: TRBJ2-3
d_gene: .
v_gene: TRBV10-2
CDR3nt: TGCGCCAGCAGTCGGACAGCCGACACAGATACGCAGTATTTT
CDR3aa: CASSRTADTDTQYF

abundance: few
j_gene: TRBJ1-6
d_gene: .
v_gene: TRBV6-5
CDR3nt: TGTGCCAGCAGTTACGGGGAAAATTCACCCCTCCACTTT
CDR3aa: CASSYGENSPLHF

abundance: .
j_gene: TRBJ1-5
d_gene: TRBD1
v_gene: TRBV30
CDR3nt: TGTGCCTGGGAGGGGGCAGGGAATCAGCCCCAGCATTTT
CDR3aa: CAWEGAGNQPQHF

abundance: .
j_gene: TRBJ2-7
d_gene: TRBD1
v_gene: TRBV2
CDR3nt: TGTGCCAGCCAGAGTGAGACAGGGAACCTCTACGAGCAGTACTTC
CDR3aa: CASQSETGNLYEQYF

abundance: few
j_gene: TRBJ1-4
d_gene: TRBD1
v_gene: TRBV19
CDR3nt: TGTGCCAGTAGTCCGGGACAGAAAAATGAAAAACTGTTTTTT
CDR3aa: CASSPGQKNEKLFF

abundance: few
j_gene: TRBJ2-5
d_gene: TRBD2
v_gene: TRBV15
CDR3nt: TGTGCCACCAGCAGAGCCCGGGGGGGCGGGAGGCCTTTGACCCAGTACTTC
CDR3aa: CATSRARGGGRPLTQYF

abundance: .
j_gene: TRBJ2-3
d_gene: TRBD2
v_gene: TRBV5-1
CDR3nt: TGCGCCAGCAGCCCGGGACTAGCGGGGTCTAGCACAGATACGCAGTATTTT
CDR3aa: CASSPGLAGSSTDTQYF

abundance: few
j_gene: TRBJ1-1
d_gene: .
v_gene: TRBV28
CDR3nt: TGTGCCAGCAGTCGGAGCAGGGTTTCGAGCACTGAAGCTTTCTTT
CDR3aa: CASSRSRVSSTEAFF

abundance: .
j_gene: TRBJ2-7
d_gene: .
v_gene: TRBV29-1
CDR3nt: TGCAGCGTTGGCTCAGGACTCTCCTACGAGCAGTACTTC
CDR3aa: CSVGSGLSYEQYF

abundance: few
j_gene: TRBJ2-4
d_gene: TRBD1
v_gene: TRBV5-1
CDR3nt: TGCGCCAGCAGCCCCGGGACAGAAAACATTCAGTACTTC
CDR3aa: CASSPGTENIQYF

abundance: .
j_gene: TRBJ2-7
d_gene: .
v_gene: TRBV28
CDR3nt: TGTGCCAGCCGGAGCCCGGGGATCTACGAGCAGTACTTC
CDR3aa: CASRSPGIYEQYF

abundance: .
j_gene: TRBJ2-7
d_gene: .
v_gene: TRBV28
CDR3nt: TGTGCCAGCACCGCCACGGGGACGGGGGGCTTATACGAGCAGTACTTC
CDR3aa: CASTATGTGGLYEQYF

abundance: .
j_gene: TRBJ2-2
d_gene: TRBD2
v_gene: TRBV30
CDR3nt: TGTGCCTGGAGCCCGGGGGGGGCGAACACCGGGGAGCTGTTTTTT
CDR3aa: CAWSPGGANTGELFF

abundance: .
j_gene: TRBJ2-1
d_gene: TRBD2
v_gene: TRBV2
CDR3nt: TGTGCCAGCAGTGGACTAGCGGGGATACGGAATGAGCAGTTCTTC
CDR3aa: CASSGLAGIRNEQFF

abundance: .
j_gene: TRBJ1-4
d_gene: TRBD1
v_gene: TRBV5-1
CDR3nt: TGCGCCAGCAGCTTGGGACAGGGGGCTTGGGCTAATGAAAAACTGTTTTTT
CDR3aa: CASSLGQGAWANEKLFF

abundance: .
j_gene: TRBJ1-2
d_gene: TRBD1
v_gene: TRBV6-1
CDR3nt: TGTGCCAGTCAGAAGGGACAAACAGGGGACTATGGCTACACCTTC
CDR3aa: CASQKGQTGDYGYTF

abundance: .
j_gene: TRBJ2-7
d_gene: .
v_gene: TRBV4-1
CDR3nt: TGCGCCAGCAGCCAGTTCTTCCGTACGGACGAGCAGTACTTC
CDR3aa: CASSQFFRTDEQYF

abundance: .
j_gene: TRBJ1-5
d_gene: .
v_gene: TRBV19
CDR3nt: TGTGCCAGTAGTCCCGGACTACAGGGCCCCCAGCATTTT
CDR3aa: CASSPGLQGPQHF